A selection of T cell receptor beta chains follows, all from one sample in a study of blood T cell repertoires in COVID-19. Libraries were prepared by immunoSEQ multiplex PCR; TCRdb keeps only in-frame clonotypes and omits some of them. The sample lists 200,000 or so clones, 80% to 90% occurring once. The sample comprised PBMCs or T cells enriched from blood (not recorded which). The receptors were gathered from a woman aged 25 to 39 who had been exposed to COVID-19. CDR3s include the opening cysteine and the closing phenylalanine or tryptophan. The D gene is left open where the match is weak. Some rows mark clone size as missing; the rest say once, few, many or name a class of expanded clone.

DNA	CDR3	D	V	J	size
TGTGCAAGTCGCGATATGGGCAAGAGTGGCGAAAAACTGTTTTTT	CASRDMGKSGEKLFF	NA	TRBV12-2	TRBJ1-4	NA
TGTGCCAGCAGCTTGCCGGCCTCTCCTAGGGGCTACACCTTC	CASSLPASPRGYTF	NA	TRBV5-6	TRBJ1-2	few
TGCGCCAGCAGTTTGGAAGAGGGGGCAGGTTACGAGCAGTACTTC	CASSLEEGAGYEQYF	TRBD1	TRBV5-1	TRBJ2-7	NA
TGTGCCTGGAGTGTCTCAGGGGCTGGAAACACCATATATTTT	CAWSVSGAGNTIYF	NA	TRBV30	TRBJ1-3	NA
TGTGCCTGGTCTAATAGCGGGAGGGGCGAGCAGTACTTC	CAWSNSGRGEQYF	TRBD2	TRBV30	TRBJ2-7	NA
TGTGCCAGCAGAGACAGGGGGAGATTTGGGGCCAACGTCCTGACTTTC	CASRDRGRFGANVLTF	TRBD1	TRBV2	TRBJ2-6	NA
TGTGCCAGCAGTTTCATCCCCCTAGGTGGTGAGCAGTTCTTC	CASSFIPLGGEQFF	NA	TRBV6-5	TRBJ2-1	NA
TGCAGTGCCCAGGGCTGGGAGACCCAGTACTTC	CSAQGWETQYF	NA	TRBV20-1	TRBJ2-5	NA
TGTGCCAGCAGCGACATCCCGGAGGGAGCCTACGAGCAGTACTTC	CASSDIPEGAYEQYF	NA	TRBV5-4	TRBJ2-7	NA
TGTGCCAGCAGCCAAGGGACAGGGGGCCACGAGCAGTACTTC	CASSQGTGGHEQYF	TRBD1	TRBV3-1/TRBV3-2	TRBJ2-7	NA
TGTGCCAGCAGTTCCGACAGGGGTAATCAGCCCCAGCATTTT	CASSSDRGNQPQHF	TRBD1	TRBV27	TRBJ1-5	NA
TGTGCCAGCAGCACAGGGTTGGCCTCCTACGAGCAGTACTTC	CASSTGLASYEQYF	NA	TRBV7-6	TRBJ2-7	NA
TGTGCCAGCAGTCCGAGGACTAGCGGCGAGCAGTACTTC	CASSPRTSGEQYF	TRBD2	TRBV2	TRBJ2-7	NA
TGTGCCAGCAGCAAAAAATCGAAAGAGGACAGGGGGCTTTCATCCGAAAAACTGTTTTTT	CASSKKSKEDRGLSSEKLFF	NA	TRBV21-1	TRBJ1-4	NA
TGCGCCAGCAGCTCCGCCGGGACTCCTAACACCGGGGAGCTGTTTTTT	CASSSAGTPNTGELFF	NA	TRBV5-1	TRBJ2-2	NA
TGTGCCAGCAGTTCGAACAGGGTGTTAGGCTACACCTTC	CASSSNRVLGYTF	NA	TRBV11-2	TRBJ1-2	few
TGTGCCAGCAGCAGATCGGACAGGGGCCCTGGGGCCAACGTCCTGACTTTC	CASSRSDRGPGANVLTF	TRBD1	TRBV9	TRBJ2-6	NA
TGTGCCAGCAGCTCCGGGACACTGTATAGCAATCAGCCCCAGCATTTT	CASSSGTLYSNQPQHF	NA	TRBV7-2	TRBJ1-5	NA
TGTGCCAGCAGTGAGAACATGCGGGAGGGGAGGGAGACCCAGTACTTC	CASSENMREGRETQYF	TRBD2	TRBV2	TRBJ2-5	NA
TGTGCCAGCAGCTTAAGCGCAGGGCTCTACTCTGGGGCCAACGTCCTGACTTTC	CASSLSAGLYSGANVLTF	NA	TRBV7-8	TRBJ2-6	NA
TGCGCCAGCAGTCAAAGGCAGGGGGCCACCGGGGAGCTGTTTTTT	CASSQRQGATGELFF	TRBD1	TRBV23-1	TRBJ2-2	NA
TGTGCCAGCAGTGACTGGGCAGGGGGGACCCGAAACACCATATATTTT	CASSDWAGGTRNTIYF	TRBD1	TRBV6-4	TRBJ1-3	NA
TGTGCCAGTAGGCGGGAGAAGTCCTACAATGAGCAGTTCTTC	CASRREKSYNEQFF	TRBD2	TRBV19	TRBJ2-1	NA
TGTGCCAGCAGTCCCATATCGGGCGGACAGAAGAACTATGGCTACACCTTC	CASSPISGGQKNYGYTF	NA	TRBV28	TRBJ1-2	NA
TGTGCCAGTGGACAGTCGGAGACCCAGTACTTC	CASGQSETQYF	NA	TRBV19	TRBJ2-5	NA
TGTGCCTGGAGTGTAGGGCAGGGAAGCAATGAGCAGTTCTTC	CAWSVGQGSNEQFF	NA	TRBV30	TRBJ2-1	NA
TGTGCCAGCAGCTCAGGGGTGAGCTCCTACGAGCAGTACTTC	CASSSGVSSYEQYF	NA	TRBV5-6	TRBJ2-7	NA
TGTGCCAGCAGCCCGAGGTTGGTGGACACTGAAGCTTTCTTT	CASSPRLVDTEAFF	NA	TRBV5-6	TRBJ1-1	NA
TGTGCCAGCAGCTATCAACCCCCGGGTGGGGCCAACGTCCTGACTTTC	CASSYQPPGGANVLTF	NA	TRBV7-8	TRBJ2-6	NA
TGTGCCAGCAGTTTGGGGACAGGCTATGGCTACACCTTC	CASSLGTGYGYTF	TRBD1	TRBV28	TRBJ1-2	NA
TGTGCCAGCAGTTACCTGGGGCCTGAAGCTTTCTTT	CASSYLGPEAFF	NA	TRBV6-6	TRBJ1-1	NA
TGTGCCAGCAGAAACAGGGGTGCAGCTGAGCAGTTCTTC	CASRNRGAAEQFF	TRBD1	TRBV6-5	TRBJ2-1	NA
TGTGCCAGCAGTCAGGGGACCCCCTCAAACACCGGGGAGCTGTTTTTT	CASSQGTPSNTGELFF	NA	TRBV27	TRBJ2-2	NA
TGTGCCAGCAGTTTATCGAACGCAGACAATGAGCAGTTCTTC	CASSLSNADNEQFF	NA	TRBV27	TRBJ2-1	NA
TGTGCCAGCAGCCTCCTGGACAGGGCCGGGGCCAACGTCCTGACTTTC	CASSLLDRAGANVLTF	TRBD1	TRBV5-4	TRBJ2-6	NA
TGTGCCAGCAGCCAGATGGGGGAGCGGGAGAGGAATGAGCAGTTCTTC	CASSQMGERERNEQFF	TRBD2	TRBV4-2	TRBJ2-1	NA
TGTGCCAGTAGTATGGTGGGGGCGCGAGCTTTCTTT	CASSMVGARAFF	NA	TRBV19	TRBJ1-1	NA
TGTGCCAGCAGTTTATTGGACAGGGGTGGCTACACCTTC	CASSLLDRGGYTF	TRBD1	TRBV28	TRBJ1-2	NA
TGCAGTGGACAGCACCAAGAGACCCAGTACTTC	CSGQHQETQYF	NA	TRBV20-1	TRBJ2-5	NA
TGTGCCAGCAGCCAGGAAAGGAACACTGAAGCTTTCTTT	CASSQERNTEAFF	NA	TRBV12-3/TRBV12-4	TRBJ1-1	NA
TGCGCCAGCAGCCGGGGGACTAGCGGAAACCTGTACGAGCAGTACTTC	CASSRGTSGNLYEQYF	TRBD2	TRBV4-1	TRBJ2-7	NA
TGTGCCAGCAGCGGACAGGGCCTATTGGAATATGGCTACACCTTC	CASSGQGLLEYGYTF	TRBD1	TRBV2	TRBJ1-2	NA
TGCGCCAGCAGCTTGGGAGTGATCTATGGCTACACCTTC	CASSLGVIYGYTF	NA	TRBV5-1	TRBJ1-2	NA
TGTGCCAGTAGTATCGCCGGGACAGGGCTAGGAGAGACCCAGTACTTC	CASSIAGTGLGETQYF	TRBD1	TRBV19	TRBJ2-5	NA
TGTGCCAGCAGTCCTAGCGGGGGGGTATACAATGAGCAGTTCTTC	CASSPSGGVYNEQFF	TRBD2	TRBV28	TRBJ2-1	NA
TGCAGCGTACGGGACAGGTTAAATTCACCCCTCCACTTT	CSVRDRLNSPLHF	TRBD1	TRBV29-1	TRBJ1-6	NA
TGCGCCAGCAGCCAAGATCCAGCGGGAGGGGTAAGCTCCTACAATGAGCAGTTCTTC	CASSQDPAGGVSSYNEQFF	TRBD2	TRBV4-1	TRBJ2-1	NA
TGTGCCAGCAGTGAAGCGCTTCGGACTAGCGCTTACGAGCAGTACTTC	CASSEALRTSAYEQYF	TRBD2	TRBV2	TRBJ2-7	NA
TGTGCCACCAGTGATCCGGGACTAGCGGGGATGTACAATGAGCAGTTCTTC	CATSDPGLAGMYNEQFF	TRBD2	TRBV24-1	TRBJ2-1	NA
TGTGCCAGCAGTTACGGGGCGGCGAACACCGGGGAGCTGTTTTTT	CASSYGAANTGELFF	NA	TRBV6-5	TRBJ2-2	NA
TGTGCCTGCCTACCCGGGACAGGGGGCGTGTATGGCTACACCTTC	CACLPGTGGVYGYTF	TRBD1	TRBV19	TRBJ1-2	NA
TGTGCCAGCAGTTACAGGGGTGGCTCCTACGAGCAGTACTTC	CASSYRGGSYEQYF	NA	TRBV6-5	TRBJ2-7	once
TGTGCCAGCAGCCCTCGGACTAGTAACCGCAATGAGCAGTTCTTC	CASSPRTSNRNEQFF	TRBD2	TRBV11-3	TRBJ2-1	NA
TGTGCCAGCAGCTCCAAAGGAGGCACTGGTACGCAGTATTTT	CASSSKGGTGTQYF	NA	TRBV28	TRBJ2-3	NA
TGTGCCAGCAGCCTTTACCAGGGAACTAGCGGGAGAGTCTATGAGCAGTTCTTC	CASSLYQGTSGRVYEQFF	TRBD2	TRBV7-7	TRBJ2-1	once
TGTGCCAGCAGTCCCAGCGGGACCTACGAGCAGTACTTC	CASSPSGTYEQYF	TRBD2	TRBV7-2	TRBJ2-7	once
TGCGCCAGCAACCAAGGGGGGAACACTGAAGCTTTCTTT	CASNQGGNTEAFF	NA	TRBV5-1	TRBJ1-1	NA
TGTGCCAGCAGCCAAGATCCCCTTGAAGCTTTCTTT	CASSQDPLEAFF	NA	TRBV3-1/TRBV3-2	TRBJ1-1	once
TGCGCCAGCAGTGGAGCTGGGACAGATCAGCCCCAGCATTTT	CASSGAGTDQPQHF	TRBD1	TRBV10-2	TRBJ1-5	NA
TGTGCCAGCAGCGGCGGGGACAGACTACTTGGCTACACCTTC	CASSGGDRLLGYTF	TRBD1	TRBV5-4	TRBJ1-2	NA